The 7 T cell receptor beta chains presented below share a single source sample, sequenced in a study of graft-versus-host responses after intestinal transplantation. Their antigens are not known. Data came from immunoSEQ multiplex PCR; TCRdb stores just in-frame clones and leaves some out. The table has tens of thousands of clones, roughly nine tenths seen once. The material sequenced was unstimulated CD4+ T cells sorted from spleen or lymph node cells, taken before intestinal transplant. These receptors all come from a human donor who received an intestinal transplant.

V usage is TRBV6-6 and J usage is TRBJ1-1; no definite D call. V was clipped by 6 bases and J by 5 bases, with 10 bases between them. The CDR3 has 12 amino acids. Germline CDR1 and CDR2: MNHNY and SVGAGI (reference sequence). In DNA form, the CDR3 reads TGTGCCAGCAGCCCGGGTAGAACTGAAGCTTTCTTT. Its translation: CASSPGRTEAFF.

The V call is TRBV9, the J call TRBJ1-1, with 8 positions matching TRBD1. This CDR3 spans 14 amino acids. Per germline, CDR1 SGDLS and CDR2 YYNGEE. V gave up 2 bases and J gave up 3 bases; unmatched junction bases: 3. CDR3 nucleotide sequence: TGTGCCAGCAGCGTCGGGACAGGAGACACTGAAGCTTTCTTT. Amino acid sequence: CASSVGTGDTEAFF.

The chain has TRBV11-2 and TRBJ1-2, with D perhaps matching TRBD1 (6 bases). Germline CDR1 reads SGHAT; CDR2 reads FQNNGV. V dropped 2 bases and J dropped 2 bases, with 9 bases sitting between them. The CDR3 runs 14 residues. In nucleotides, the CDR3 is TGTGCCAGCAGCTTAACGCAGGGGAACTATGGCTACACCTTC. This translates into CASSLTQGNYGYTF. Full variable domain (outside the CDR3, taken from reference TRBV11-2 and TRBJ1-2): EAGVAQSPRYKIIEKRQSVAFWCNPISGHATLYWYQQILGQGPKLLIQFQNNGVVDDSQLPKDRFSAERLKGVDSTLKIQPAKLEDSAVYLCASSLTQGNYGYTFGSGTRLTVV.

The J gene is TRBJ2-1, the V gene TRBV6-6; 11 bases align to TRBD2. V was pared by 3 bases and J by 2 bases, with 0 bases of the junction left unmatched. The CDR3 is 15 residues long. Germline V gives CDR1 MNHNY, CDR2 SVGAGI (reference sequence). CDR3 residues: CASSYSGGAYNEQFF. The CDR3 nucleotides are TGTGCCAGCAGTTATAGCGGGGGGGCCTACAATGAGCAGTTCTTC.

V and J are TRBV7-2 and TRBJ1-1; a possible D gene is TRBD1 (5 bases). CDR1 SGHTA and CDR2 FQGNSA come from the germline V gene. The CDR3 is made up of 12 amino acids. V gave up 1 base and J gave up 7 bases, with 7 bases separating them. CDR3 residues: CASSLVGVEAFF. The DNA of the CDR3 is TGTGCCAGCAGCTTAGTAGGGGTTGAAGCTTTCTTT. The full variable domain, in which reference TRBV7-2 and TRBJ1-1 provide the parts outside the CDR3, is GAGVSQSPSNKVTEKGKDVELRCDPISGHTALYWYRQSLGQGLEFLIYFQGNSAPDKSGLPSDRFSAERTGGSVSTLTIQRTQQEDSAVYLCASSLVGVEAFFGQGTRLTVV.

This clone has a single count. This rearrangement joins TRBV5-8 to TRBJ1-2, with a possible D match to TRBD1 (5 bases). V lost 1 base and J 8 bases, leaving 15 bases between the germline ends. The germline CDR1 and CDR2 sequences are SGHTS and YDEGEE. The CDR3 runs to 14 residues. CDR3 residues: CASSLTKGGTGYTF. DNA for the CDR3: TGTGCCAGCAGCTTGACTAAGGGAGGGACGGGCTACACCTTC.

This rearrangement joins TRBV19 to TRBJ1-2; 7 nucleotides align to TRBD1. V gave up 2 bases and J gave up 8 bases; unmatched junction bases: 17. The CDR3 has 17 amino acids. Germline V gene lookup returns CDR1 LNHDA and CDR2 SQIVND (reference sequence). Here the CDR3 DNA reads TGTGCCAGTAGTATACAAAGTGACAGGGTTGGGCTGCGAGGCTACACCTTC. This codes for CASSIQSDRVGLRGYTF. Full variable domain (remainder filled in from reference TRBV19 and TRBJ1-2): DGGITQSPKYLFRKEGQNVTLSCEQNLNHDAMYWYRQDPGQGLRLIYYSQIVNDFQKGDIAEGYSVSREKKESFPLTVTSAQKNPTAFYLCASSIQSDRVGLRGYTFGSGTRLTVV.